These 29 T cell receptor beta chains were all obtained from the same sample, sequenced in a study of cytomegalovirus exposure and HLA in healthy donors. PCR amplification relied on 60 Vbeta primers (plus 13 Jbeta primers). Repertoires were generated with immunoSEQ multiplex PCR, while TCRdb's copy carries only in-frame clones and drops some. The sample records 110,000 or so clones, around three quarters being singletons. Sample: PBMCs. The receptor set was obtained from a man aged 18 to 30 in good health and CMV-seropositive.

The V gene is TRBV6-1, the J gene TRBJ2-1, with 9 bases identical to TRBD1. Germline lookup yields CDR1 MNHNS and CDR2 SASEGT. V lost 1 base, J lost 5 bases, and 3 bases stayed unmatched. This CDR3 region has 15 residues. CDR3 amino acids: CASSEEDRGNNEQFF. The CDR3 nucleotides read TGTGCCAGCAGTGAAGAGGACAGGGGCAACAATGAGCAGTTCTTC.

This chain links TRBV7-3 with TRBJ1-2; 9 bases agree with TRBD1. Germline CDR1 and CDR2: SGHTA and FQGTGA. The length of the CDR3 is 15 residues. V gave up 5 bases and J gave up 2 bases; unmatched junction bases: 6. CDR3 DNA: TGTGCCAGCAGCCCTAACGGACAGGGGAACTATGGCTACACCTTC. This translates into CASSPNGQGNYGYTF.

V and J are TRBV28 and TRBJ2-7; 8 nucleotides line up with TRBD1. With V trimmed by 1 base and J by 9 bases, 11 bases remained unmatched. The CDR3 extends over 15 amino acids. CDR1 and CDR2 from the germline V gene are MDHEN and SYDVKM. CDR3 in DNA: TGTGCCAGCAGTTTATTGGACAGGGAGGTTAGGGTGCAGTACTTC. It is translated as CASSLLDREVRVQYF. Full variable domain (outside the CDR3, taken from reference TRBV28 and TRBJ2-7): DVKVTQSSRYLVKRTGEKVFLECVQDMDHENMFWYRQDPGLGLRLIYFSYDVKMKEKGDIPEGYSVSREKKERFSLILESASTNQTSMYLCASSLLDREVRVQYFGPGTRLTVT.

The chain carries TRBV7-8 and TRBJ2-1; 10 nucleotides align to TRBD2. Germline assignment: CDR1 SGHVS and CDR2 FQNEAQ. The CDR3 contains 17 residues. With 4 bases clipped from V and 7 bases from J, the junction kept 13 bases outside the gene matches. The CDR3 DNA reads as TGTGCCAGCAGCTCCCGCGCCCTGGGACTAGCGATGAATGAGCAGTTCTTC. As protein: CASSSRALGLAMNEQFF.

The chain joins TRBV7-9 to TRBJ2-1, with 8 bases identical to TRBD2. Germline V gene lookup returns CDR1 SEHNR and CDR2 FQNEAQ (reference sequence). V lost 6 bases, J lost 0 bases, and 4 bases stayed unmatched. The CDR3 spans 15 residues. Here the CDR3 reads CASRGLAGSYNEQFF. CDR3 DNA: TGTGCCAGCAGGGGGCTAGCGGGCTCCTACAATGAGCAGTTCTTC.

The chain links TRBV13 to TRBJ2-3; 8 positions match TRBD2. The CDR3 is 16 residues long. CDR1 and CDR2 (germline): PRHDT, FYEKMQ (reference sequence). J gave up 0 bases and V 2 bases, and 4 bases lay outside the gene matches. In DNA form, the CDR3 reads TGTGCCAGCAGCTTATTTCCTAGCGGGAGCACAGATACGCAGTATTTT. Its protein product is CASSLFPSGSTDTQYF.

The rearrangement links TRBV14 to TRBJ1-2; 8 bases agree with TRBD1. The CDR3 totals 15 residues. J was trimmed by 3 bases and V by 4 bases; bases with no gene match: 7. Germline V gives CDR1 SGHDN, CDR2 FVKESK. CDR3 DNA sequence: TGTGCCAGCAGCCGATCCAGGGGGCCGGACTATGGCTACACCTTC. Translating gives CASSRSRGPDYGYTF.

The chain carries TRBV29-1 and TRBJ1-1; no reliable D call. The CDR3 is made up of 13 amino acids. V was cut by 6 bases and J by 2 bases, with 13 bases left in between. Per germline, CDR1 SQVTM and CDR2 ANQGSEA. The CDR3 here is CSVSPDFNTEAFF. The CDR3, as DNA: TGCAGCGTGAGCCCAGACTTTAACACTGAAGCTTTCTTT. Complete variable domain (other parts from reference TRBV29-1 and TRBJ1-1): SAVISQKPSRDICQRGTSLTIQCQVDSQVTMMFWYRQQPGQSLTLIATANQGSEATYESGFVIDKFPISRPNLTFSTLTVSNMSPEDSSIYLCSVSPDFNTEAFFGQGTRLTVV.

This clone has a handful of counts. The chain joins TRBV6-5 to TRBJ1-2; TRBD1 agrees at 7 bases. Germline assignment: CDR1 MNHEY and CDR2 SVGAGI. This CDR3 spans 14 amino acids. Trimming took 5 bases from V and 4 from J; bases not matched to a gene: 7. The CDR3 protein is CASSPETGSYGYTF. DNA of the CDR3: TGTGCCAGCAGTCCGGAGACAGGGAGCTATGGCTACACCTTC.

V is TRBV25-1 and J is TRBJ1-2; 10 nucleotides align to TRBD1. Germline V gene data show CDR1 as MGHDK and CDR2 as SYGVNS. The CDR3 runs 13 residues. V trimming: 6 bases; J trimming: 7 bases; junction bases outside the gene matches: 5. The CDR3 protein is CASSDRGPGGYTF. Here the CDR3 DNA reads TGTGCCAGCAGCGACAGGGGGCCCGGTGGCTACACCTTC.

The chain has TRBV6-5 and TRBJ1-2; D is unclear. The CDR3 covers 15 residues. The germline gives CDR1 MNHEY, CDR2 SVGAGI. Trimming left V 0 bases short and J 8 bases short, with 16 bases between. For the CDR3, the DNA is TGTGCCAGCAGTTACTCGTGGAATCCCAGCGGAGGCTACACCTTC. The encoded protein is CASSYSWNPSGGYTF.

The rearrangement links TRBV6-4 to TRBJ1-6; D not certain. Germline V gene lookup returns CDR1 MRHNA and CDR2 SNTAGT. CDR3 length equals 13 residues. V lost 6 bases, J lost 8 bases, and 11 bases lay in between. CDR3 region: CASRLEEYSPLHF. CDR3 nucleotides: TGTGCCAGCAGACTTGAGGAATATTCACCCCTCCACTTT.

The genes are TRBV11-2 and TRBJ1-6, with 7 nucleotides matching TRBD1. Losses at the gene ends were 6 bases for V and 8 bases for J; bases not matched to a gene: 13. The CDR3 has 16 residues. Germline V lookup: CDR1 SGHAT, CDR2 FQNNGV. This chain's CDR3 is CASRSVSGRGDSPLHF. Written as DNA, the CDR3 is TGTGCCAGCAGATCAGTGAGTGGCAGGGGGGATTCACCCCTCCACTTT.

This clone has more than one count but fewer than ten. This rearrangement joins TRBV18 to TRBJ2-3; 7 nucleotides align to TRBD1. The CDR3 runs 15 residues. The trim removed 3 bases at V and 3 bases at J, leaving 6 bases unmatched. In germline, CDR1 is KGHSH, CDR2 LQKENI. CDR3 DNA: TGTGCCAGCTCACCGGTAGGGGGCGAAACAGATACGCAGTATTTT. Protein: CASSPVGGETDTQYF.

This chain connects TRBV9 to TRBJ2-5, with 8 bases fitting TRBD1. Unmatched junction bases numbered 7, after V lost 2 bases and J lost 4 bases. The CDR3 loop spans 15 amino acids. Germline assignment: CDR1 SGDLS and CDR2 YYNGEE. CDR3 in amino acids: CASSVRTGSAETQYF. The CDR3 nucleotides are TGTGCCAGCAGCGTTCGGACAGGGTCGGCAGAGACCCAGTACTTC.

In this sample, this clone turned up a few times. The junction and the germline gene differ at one end; a read error may be behind it. V and J are TRBV10-2 and TRBJ2-4; 8 bases line up with TRBD1. This CDR3 has 15 residues. The germline CDR1 and CDR2 sequences are WSHSY and SAAADI. DNA of the CDR3: TGCGCCAGCAGGGATCGGACAGGGACACGAAACAGTCAGTACTTC. Its protein product is CASRDRTGTRNSQYF.

The rearrangement uses TRBV4-1 and TRBJ2-1; D remains ambiguous. CDR3 size: 11 residues. Germline CDR1 MGHRA, CDR2 YSYEKL. V lost 3 bases, J lost 10 bases, and 7 bases lay in between. CDR3 sequence reads: CASSQIGEQFF. CDR3 DNA: TGCGCCAGCAGCCAGATCGGGGAGCAGTTCTTC.

The chain joins TRBV5-8 to TRBJ1-5; maybe TRBD1 (6 bases). The CDR3 consists of 15 residues. The germline CDR1 and CDR2 sequences are SGHTS and YDEGEE. The V and J ends lost 4 bases and 1 base respectively, with 12 bases between them. DNA for the CDR3: TGTGCCAGCAGCCGGCGACAGGCCAGCAATCAGCCCCAGCATTTT. Its protein is CASSRRQASNQPQHF.

This clone has a single count. This chain connects TRBV5-1 to TRBJ2-1, with 8 bases identical to TRBD2. CDR3 size: 16 residues. The J segment lost 0 bases and the V segment lost 4 bases, leaving 6 bases of the junction unmatched. Germline V gene sequence: CDR1 SGHRS, CDR2 YFSETQ. The CDR3 sequence is CASSELSGSSYNEQFF. CDR3 nucleotide sequence: TGCGCCAGCAGCGAGCTGAGCGGGAGCTCCTACAATGAGCAGTTCTTC.

This clone was detected only once. The rearrangement joins TRBV5-1 to TRBJ2-3; D is possibly TRBD2 (5 bases). Germline V CDR1 and CDR2: SGHRS, YFSETQ. The CDR3 sequence is 15 residues long. The V and J ends lost 4 bases and 2 bases respectively, with 14 bases between them. CDR3 coding DNA: TGCGCCAGCAGCCAGGAGGTTCAGCCCACAGATACGCAGTATTTT. It encodes CASSQEVQPTDTQYF.

The chain links TRBV13 to TRBJ1-1; D gene unclear. V dropped 2 bases and J dropped 2 bases, with 6 bases sitting between them. Germline V CDR1 and CDR2: PRHDT, FYEKMQ (reference sequence). This CDR3 has 13 residues. DNA of the CDR3: TGTGCCAGCAGCTTAAACAGAAACACTGAAGCTTTCTTT. It encodes CASSLNRNTEAFF. The full variable domain, rest sourced from reference TRBV13 and TRBJ1-1, is AAGVIQSPRHLIKEKRETATLKCYPIPRHDTVYWYQQGPGQDPQFLISFYEKMQSDKGSIPDRFSAQQFSDYHSELNMSSLELGDSALYFCASSLNRNTEAFFGQGTRLTVV.

The chain uses TRBV28 and TRBJ1-1; weak D call: TRBD1 (6 bases). Germline-derived CDR1 and CDR2 are MDHEN and SYDVKM. Trimming shortened V by 8 bases and J by 0 bases, and 13 bases separated the two germline ends. The CDR3 consists of 14 residues. The CDR3 region is CASRPWTVNTEAFF. CDR3 in DNA: TGTGCCAGCCGCCCATGGACAGTGAACACTGAAGCTTTCTTT.

The table lists this clone with a few counts. The chain carries TRBV29-1 and TRBJ2-7; D uncertain. Looked up from germline, CDR1 is SQVTM and CDR2 is ANQGSEA. V was clipped by 5 bases and J by 1 base, with 6 bases between them. The CDR3 extends over 11 amino acids. This CDR3 is CSVSESYEQYF. The CDR3 DNA follows: TGCAGCGTTAGCGAGTCCTACGAGCAGTACTTC.

This clone appeared a single time. This chain uses TRBV28 with TRBJ2-7, with 9 positions matching TRBD1. This CDR3 has 14 residues. V gave up 8 bases and J gave up 0 bases; unmatched junction bases: 5. CDR1 and CDR2 from the germline V gene are MDHEN and SYDVKM. The CDR3 region is CASGRDRDSYEQYF. The CDR3 nucleotides read TGTGCCAGCGGACGGGACAGGGACTCCTACGAGCAGTACTTC.

This chain connects TRBV11-2 to TRBJ1-2; no reliable D call. The CDR3 consists of 15 residues. The V and J ends lost 5 bases and 4 bases respectively, with 17 bases between them. CDR1 is SGHAT and CDR2 is FQNNGV in the germline V gene. CDR3 coding DNA: TGTGCCAGCAGCCTTCCCGGAGGACGGGGCTATGGCTACACCTTC. Its translation is CASSLPGGRGYGYTF.

This rearrangement joins TRBV15 to TRBJ1-4; 8 bases are a match to TRBD1. V was clipped by 5 bases and J by 8 bases; unmatched bases: 4. The length of the CDR3 is 13 residues. Germline values: CDR1 LNHNV, CDR2 YYDKDF (reference sequence). The DNA of the CDR3 is TGTGCCACCAGCCGGGGGGACAGGGAAAAACTGTTTTTT. Translated: CATSRGDREKLFF.

This sequence joins TRBV6-5 and TRBJ1-1, with D unresolved. Germline assignment: CDR1 MNHEY and CDR2 SVGAGI. The V end lost 5 bases, the J end lost 3 bases, and 13 bases lay between the germline ends. This CDR3 has 14 residues. CDR3 nucleotides: TGTGCCAGCAGTGAGGGTGGGTATGACACTGAAGCTTTCTTT. This encodes CASSEGGYDTEAFF.

The chain uses TRBV7-9 and TRBJ1-2; 9 bases map to TRBD1. The CDR3 covers 14 residues. Germline V gene sequence: CDR1 SEHNR, CDR2 FQNEAQ (reference sequence). With V trimmed by 5 bases and J by 10 bases, 11 bases remained unmatched. The CDR3 DNA is TGTGCCAGCAGCCCCCCGGACAGGGGATCTCCCTACACCTTC. This translates into CASSPPDRGSPYTF.

This clone was seen a single time. The J gene is TRBJ1-6, the V gene TRBV25-1; no reliable D call. CDR1 and CDR2 from the germline V gene are MGHDK and SYGVNS. With 2 bases removed from V and 5 bases from J, the gap between germline ends came to 10 bases. The CDR3 has 15 residues. CDR3 amino acids: CASSEVATHNSPLHF. CDR3 in DNA: TGTGCCAGCAGTGAAGTGGCCACGCATAATTCACCCCTCCACTTT.